This T cell receptor (beta chain) was recovered during a study of T cells in Graves' hyperthyroidism and ophthalmopathy. As for the study in general: Peripheral blood draws took place at initial diagnosis, ahead of any treatment.

Each 10 ml fresh peripheral blood draw supplied the PBMCs. Amplified regions were TCR beta CDR3 sequences from RNA transcripts. In the first-round RT-PCR of the TCR CDR3, the HTBI primer set was used. MiXCR, applied by TCRdb to the multiplex PCR reads, yields one record per CDR3 protein. The sample consists of under 550,000 distinct CDR3 sequences, roughly 13% of them appearing once. Study conclusions and caveats: Most thyroid clonotypes expanded above 0.001 appeared in blood too.

On this clonotype itself: Its specificity is unknown.

V was pared by 5 bases and J by 3 bases, with 14 bases between. The CDR3 runs 14 residues. Germline CDR1 is SEHNR and CDR2 is FQNEAQ (reference sequence). This TCR was sampled from a woman in her late teens or twenties with Graves' hyperthyroidism. Sequenced input: blood. The rearrangement uses TRBV7-9 and TRBJ2-7; tentatively, D is TRBD2 (5 bases). The CDR3 loop is CASSRSRDLYEQYF. CDR3 nucleotide sequence: TGTGCCAGCAGCCGATCCCGGGATCTCTACGAGCAGTACTTC.